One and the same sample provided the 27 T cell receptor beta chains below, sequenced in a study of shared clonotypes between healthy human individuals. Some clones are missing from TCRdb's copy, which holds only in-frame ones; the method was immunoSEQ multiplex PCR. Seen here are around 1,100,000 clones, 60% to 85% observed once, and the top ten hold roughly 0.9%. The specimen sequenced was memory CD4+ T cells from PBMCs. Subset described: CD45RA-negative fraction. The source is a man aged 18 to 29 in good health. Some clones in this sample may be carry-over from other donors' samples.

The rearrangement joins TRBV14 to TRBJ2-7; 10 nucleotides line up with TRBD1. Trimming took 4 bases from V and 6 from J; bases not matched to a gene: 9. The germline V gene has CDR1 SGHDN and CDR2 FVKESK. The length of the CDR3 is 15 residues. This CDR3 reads CASSLTGQGRGEQYF. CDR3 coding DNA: TGTGCCAGCAGCCTGACGGGACAGGGGCGCGGCGAGCAGTACTTC.

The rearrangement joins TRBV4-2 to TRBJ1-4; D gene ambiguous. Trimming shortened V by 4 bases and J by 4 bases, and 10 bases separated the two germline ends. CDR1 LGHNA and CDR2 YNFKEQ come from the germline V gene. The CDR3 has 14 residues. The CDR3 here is CASSPRTFNEKLFF. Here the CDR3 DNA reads TGTGCCAGCAGCCCTCGGACCTTTAATGAAAAACTGTTTTTT.

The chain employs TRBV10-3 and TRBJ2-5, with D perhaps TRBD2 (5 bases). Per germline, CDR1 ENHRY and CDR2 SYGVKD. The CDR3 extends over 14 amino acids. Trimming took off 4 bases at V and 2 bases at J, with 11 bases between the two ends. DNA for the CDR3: TGTGCCATCAGTGGCCCCAGCGGACAAGAGACCCAGTACTTC. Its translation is CAISGPSGQETQYF.

The CDR3 DNA reads TGTGCCAGCAGTGAAGGAGGGAAGGCTTTCTTT. Encoded protein: CASSEGGKAFF. V and J are TRBV6-1 and TRBJ1-1; the D is unclear. V lost 1 base to trimming and J lost 11 bases, with 8 bases between them. This CDR3 comprises 11 residues. Germline V gene sequence: CDR1 MNHNS, CDR2 SASEGT.

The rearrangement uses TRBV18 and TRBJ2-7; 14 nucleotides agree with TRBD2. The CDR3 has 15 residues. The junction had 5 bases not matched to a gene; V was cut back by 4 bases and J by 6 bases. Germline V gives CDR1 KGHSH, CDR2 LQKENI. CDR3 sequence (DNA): TGTGCCAGCTCACTCGGGACTAGCGGGAGTGGCGAGCAGTACTTC. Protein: CASSLGTSGSGEQYF.

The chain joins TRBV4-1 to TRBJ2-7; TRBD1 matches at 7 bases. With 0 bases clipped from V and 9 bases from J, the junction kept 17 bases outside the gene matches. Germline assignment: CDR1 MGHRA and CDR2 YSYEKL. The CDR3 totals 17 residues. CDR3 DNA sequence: TGCGCCAGCAGCCAAGAGGGAACCGGGACAGCGGCTTATGGGCAGTACTTC. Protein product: CASSQEGTGTAAYGQYF.

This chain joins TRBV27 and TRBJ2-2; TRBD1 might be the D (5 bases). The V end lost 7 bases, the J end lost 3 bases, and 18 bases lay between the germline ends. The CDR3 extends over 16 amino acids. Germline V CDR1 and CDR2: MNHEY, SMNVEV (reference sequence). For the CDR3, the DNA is TGTGCCAGCACCTTACTCAGGGATTCGGACACCGGGGAGCTGTTTTTT. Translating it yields CASTLLRDSDTGELFF.

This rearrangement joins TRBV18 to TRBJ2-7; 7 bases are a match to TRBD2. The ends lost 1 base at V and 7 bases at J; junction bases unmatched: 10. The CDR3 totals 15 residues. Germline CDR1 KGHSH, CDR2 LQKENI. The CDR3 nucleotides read TGTGCCAGCTCACCACTACTAGCGAGATTTTGGGAGCAGTACTTC. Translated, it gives CASSPLLARFWEQYF.

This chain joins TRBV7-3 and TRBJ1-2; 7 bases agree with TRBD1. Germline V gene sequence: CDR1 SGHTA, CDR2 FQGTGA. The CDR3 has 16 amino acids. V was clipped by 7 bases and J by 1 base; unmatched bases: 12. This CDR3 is CASKRTGEKNNYGYTF. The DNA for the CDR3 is TGTGCCAGCAAAAGGACAGGCGAAAAAAATAACTATGGCTACACCTTC.

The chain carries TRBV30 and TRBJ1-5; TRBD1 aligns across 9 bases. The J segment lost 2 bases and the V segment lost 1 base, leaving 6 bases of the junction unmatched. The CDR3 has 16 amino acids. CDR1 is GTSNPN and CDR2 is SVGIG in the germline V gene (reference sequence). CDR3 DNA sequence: TGTGCCTGGAGTGCCCGGGACAGGGTCGGCAATCAGCCCCAGCATTTT. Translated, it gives CAWSARDRVGNQPQHF.

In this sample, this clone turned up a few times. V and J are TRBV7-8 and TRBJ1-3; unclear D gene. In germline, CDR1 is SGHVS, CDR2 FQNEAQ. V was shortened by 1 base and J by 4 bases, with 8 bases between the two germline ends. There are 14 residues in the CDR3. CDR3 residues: CASSLVAAGNTIYF. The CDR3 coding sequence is TGTGCCAGCAGCTTAGTGGCCGCGGGAAACACCATATATTTT.

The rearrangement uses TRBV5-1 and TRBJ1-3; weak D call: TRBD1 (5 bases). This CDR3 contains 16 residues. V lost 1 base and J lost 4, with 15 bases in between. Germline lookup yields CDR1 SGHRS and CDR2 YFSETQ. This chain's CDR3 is CASSLTPPGQGNTIYF. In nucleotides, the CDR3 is TGCGCCAGCAGCTTGACTCCTCCCGGACAAGGAAACACCATATATTTT.

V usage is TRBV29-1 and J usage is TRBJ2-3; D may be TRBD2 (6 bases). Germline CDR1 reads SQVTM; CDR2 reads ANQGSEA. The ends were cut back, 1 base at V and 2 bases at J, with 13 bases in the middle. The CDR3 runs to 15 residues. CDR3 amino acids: CSVEGWRGDTDTQYF. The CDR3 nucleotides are TGCAGCGTTGAAGGGTGGAGGGGAGACACAGATACGCAGTATTTT.

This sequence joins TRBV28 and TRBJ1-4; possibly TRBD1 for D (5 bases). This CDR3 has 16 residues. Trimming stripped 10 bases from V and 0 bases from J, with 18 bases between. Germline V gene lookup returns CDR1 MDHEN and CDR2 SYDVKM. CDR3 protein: CAISGAGAATNEKLFF. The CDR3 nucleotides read TGTGCCATTTCTGGAGCCGGGGCAGCAACTAATGAAAAACTGTTTTTT.

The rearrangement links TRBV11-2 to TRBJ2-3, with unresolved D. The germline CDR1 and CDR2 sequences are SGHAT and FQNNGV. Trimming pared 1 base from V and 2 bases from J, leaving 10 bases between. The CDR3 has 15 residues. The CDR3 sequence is CASSLGVGPTDTQYF. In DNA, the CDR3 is TGTGCCAGCAGCTTAGGAGTGGGTCCCACAGATACGCAGTATTTT.

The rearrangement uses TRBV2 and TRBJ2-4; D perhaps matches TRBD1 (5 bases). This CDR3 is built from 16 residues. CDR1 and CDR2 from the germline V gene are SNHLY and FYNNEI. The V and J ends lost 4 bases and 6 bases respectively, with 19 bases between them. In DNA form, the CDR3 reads TGTGCCAGCAGTGGTAGTGGCAGGGATTGGGGAAACATTCAGTACTTC. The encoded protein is CASSGSGRDWGNIQYF.

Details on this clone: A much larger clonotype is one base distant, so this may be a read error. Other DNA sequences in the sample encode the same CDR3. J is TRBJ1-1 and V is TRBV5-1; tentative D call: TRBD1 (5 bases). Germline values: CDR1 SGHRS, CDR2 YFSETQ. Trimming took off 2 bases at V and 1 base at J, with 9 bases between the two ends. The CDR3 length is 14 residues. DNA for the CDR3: TGCGCCAGCAGCTTAGGGGCAGGGAACACTGAAGCTTTCTTT. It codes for CASSLGAGNTEAFF.

CDR3 amino acids: CASSLDRGTPEAFF. The CDR3 DNA reads TGCGCCAGCAGCTTGGACAGGGGGACCCCTGAAGCTTTCTTT. This chain connects TRBV5-1 to TRBJ1-1; the match to TRBD1 covers 8 bases. The CDR3 spans 14 residues. With 0 bases clipped from V and 6 bases from J, the junction kept 4 bases outside the gene matches. Germline loops: CDR1 SGHRS, CDR2 YFSETQ.

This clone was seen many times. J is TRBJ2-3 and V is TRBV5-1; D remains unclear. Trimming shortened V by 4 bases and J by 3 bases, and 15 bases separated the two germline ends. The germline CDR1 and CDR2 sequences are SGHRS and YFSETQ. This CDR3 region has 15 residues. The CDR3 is CASSPSDPKTDTQYF. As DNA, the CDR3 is TGCGCCAGCAGCCCCTCGGACCCTAAGACAGATACGCAGTATTTT.

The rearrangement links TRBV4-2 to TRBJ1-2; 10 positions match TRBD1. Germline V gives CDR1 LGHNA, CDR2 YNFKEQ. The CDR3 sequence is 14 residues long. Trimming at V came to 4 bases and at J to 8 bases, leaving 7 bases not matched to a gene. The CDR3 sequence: CASSRDRGQGGYTF. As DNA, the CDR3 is TGTGCCAGCAGCCGCGACAGGGGACAGGGGGGCTACACCTTC.

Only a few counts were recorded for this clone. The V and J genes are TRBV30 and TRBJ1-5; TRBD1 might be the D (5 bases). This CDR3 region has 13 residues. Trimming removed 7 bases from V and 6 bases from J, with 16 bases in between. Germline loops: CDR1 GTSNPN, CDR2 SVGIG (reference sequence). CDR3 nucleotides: TGTGCCTCCGAGCAGGGTCTGGGTCAGCCCCAGCATTTT. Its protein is CASEQGLGQPQHF.

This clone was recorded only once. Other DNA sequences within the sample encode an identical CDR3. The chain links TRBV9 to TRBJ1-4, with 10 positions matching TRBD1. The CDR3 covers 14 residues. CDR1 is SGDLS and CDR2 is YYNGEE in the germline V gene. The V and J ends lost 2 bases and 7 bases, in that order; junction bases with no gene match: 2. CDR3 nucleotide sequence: TGTGCCAGCAGCGTGGACAGGGGGGGTGAAAAACTGTTTTTT. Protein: CASSVDRGGEKLFF.

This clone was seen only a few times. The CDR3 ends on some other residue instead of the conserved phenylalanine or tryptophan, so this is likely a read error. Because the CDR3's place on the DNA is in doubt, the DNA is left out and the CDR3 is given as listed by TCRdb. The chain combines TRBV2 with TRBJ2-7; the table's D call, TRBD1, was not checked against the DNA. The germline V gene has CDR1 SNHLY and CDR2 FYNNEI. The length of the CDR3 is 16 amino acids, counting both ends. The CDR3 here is CASSEKGFGLGNRGLL.

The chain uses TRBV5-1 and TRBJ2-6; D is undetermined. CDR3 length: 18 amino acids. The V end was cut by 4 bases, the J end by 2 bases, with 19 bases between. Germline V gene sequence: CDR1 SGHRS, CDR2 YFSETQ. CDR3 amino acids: CASSPVAVQLAGANVLTF. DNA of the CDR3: TGCGCCAGCAGCCCCGTGGCAGTTCAATTGGCTGGGGCCAACGTCCTGACTTTC.

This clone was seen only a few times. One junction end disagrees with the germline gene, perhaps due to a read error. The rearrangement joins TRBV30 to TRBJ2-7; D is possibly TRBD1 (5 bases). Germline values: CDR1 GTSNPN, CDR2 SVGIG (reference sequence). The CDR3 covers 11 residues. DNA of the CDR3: TGTGCCTGGAGTGGGGGCAGTGCGAGGAGCTTC. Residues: CAWSGGSARSF.

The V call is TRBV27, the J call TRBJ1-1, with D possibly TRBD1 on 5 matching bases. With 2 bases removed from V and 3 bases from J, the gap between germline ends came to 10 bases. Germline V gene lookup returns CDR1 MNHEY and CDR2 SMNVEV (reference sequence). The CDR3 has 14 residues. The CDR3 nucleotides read TGTGCCAGCAGTTTAAGGAAGGGACACACTGAAGCTTTCTTT. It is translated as CASSLRKGHTEAFF.

The CDR3 here is CASSSHFEGELFF. As DNA, the CDR3 is TGTGCCAGCAGTTCCCACTTTGAGGGGGAGCTGTTTTTT. This sequence joins TRBV27 and TRBJ2-2; D is uncertain. Trimming left V 4 bases short and J 8 bases short, with 11 bases between. The V gene's germline CDR1 is MNHEY and CDR2 SMNVEV (reference sequence). CDR3 size: 13 residues.